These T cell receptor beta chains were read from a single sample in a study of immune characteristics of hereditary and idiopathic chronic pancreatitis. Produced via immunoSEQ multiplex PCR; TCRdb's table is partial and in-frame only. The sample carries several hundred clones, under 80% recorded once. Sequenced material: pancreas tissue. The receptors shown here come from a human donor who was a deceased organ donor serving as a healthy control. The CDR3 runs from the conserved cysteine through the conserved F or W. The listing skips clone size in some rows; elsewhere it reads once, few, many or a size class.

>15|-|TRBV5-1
CASSLEGRGNSPLHF
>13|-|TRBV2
CASRGGQDNEQFF
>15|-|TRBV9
CASSPGLALGNEQFF
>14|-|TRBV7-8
CASSIKTGTYEQYF
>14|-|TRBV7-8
CASSRAGVTDTQYF
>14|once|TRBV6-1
CASSRTTGLDGYTF
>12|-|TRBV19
CASSGSYNEQFF
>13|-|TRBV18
CASSPPHNYGYTF
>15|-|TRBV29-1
CSAEPWQGHIDGYTF
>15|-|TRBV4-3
CASSQDYPGPYEQYF
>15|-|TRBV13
CASSLEGRGRYEQFF
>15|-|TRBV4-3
CASSQGRRTGTEAFF
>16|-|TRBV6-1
CASSEASGGATDTQYF
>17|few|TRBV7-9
CASSHSGVGVLNEKLFF
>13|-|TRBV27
CASSLSHRNGYTF
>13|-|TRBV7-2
CASSDSYGDTQYF
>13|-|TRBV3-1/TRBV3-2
CASSFECHQPQHF
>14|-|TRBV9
CASSVAGNGSPLHF
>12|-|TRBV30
CAWKFTVYGYTF
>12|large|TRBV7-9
CASSPNLYEQYF
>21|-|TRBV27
CASSPLDPGLAGGAEIGEQFF
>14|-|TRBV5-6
CASSLGAGFYEQYF
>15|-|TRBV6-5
CASSYLAGVDNEQFF
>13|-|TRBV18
CASSPPHNYGYTF
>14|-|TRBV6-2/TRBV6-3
CASSPPTANYGYTF
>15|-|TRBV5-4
CASSFFRSGGTEAFF
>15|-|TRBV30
CAWSVLASGGNEQFF
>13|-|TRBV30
CAWRDRVAEKLFF
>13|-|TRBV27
CASSLSHRVEQFF
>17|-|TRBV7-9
CASTDPGQGLINEKLFF
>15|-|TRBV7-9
CASSLAGGQADTQYF
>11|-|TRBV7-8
CASILNTEAFF
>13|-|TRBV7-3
CASSLGGSNEQYF
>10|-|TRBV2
CASSSGEQYF